This T cell receptor (beta chain) derives from a study of control samples from healthy donors and cancer patients. CDR3 length: 19 amino acids. CDR1 and CDR2 from the germline V gene are KGHSH and LQKENI. After removal of 1 base from V and 3 bases from J, the junction contained 15 bases not matched to a gene. Clones were sequenced by immunoSEQ multiplex PCR, and TCRdb holds only the in-frame ones, with some missing. Of 30,000 to 35,000 clones listed, approximately 94% were seen once; the top ten hold 5% to 7.5%. The TCR comes from a man aged 55-75 years in good health. The sequencing sample was made of blood. The chain carries TRBV18 and TRBJ2-7, with 10 bases matching TRBD1. This CDR3 reads CASSPQFTTGGPVNYEQYF. The CDR3 bases are TGTGCCAGCTCACCACAATTCACGACAGGGGGCCCAGTAAACTACGAGCAGTACTTC.